The clone carrying this T cell receptor (beta chain) came up many times. RNA transcripts served as the template for amplifying TCR beta CDR3 regions. A first-round RT-PCR of the TCR CDR3 used the HTBI primer set. TCRdb ran MiXCR on the multiplex PCR reads and lists one entry per CDR3 protein. The data hold about 640,000 distinct CDR3 sequences, with roughly 14% observed a single time. The sample comes from a study of T cells in Graves' hyperthyroidism and ophthalmopathy. The CDR3 has 14 residues. Trimming pared 0 bases from V and 0 bases from J, leaving 5 bases between. CDR1 is SEHNR, CDR2 FQNEAQ, per germline (reference sequence).

Sequencing used blood. The gene calls are TRBV7-9 and TRBJ1-1; the D is unclear. The sequence derives from a woman in her 50s with Graves' ophthalmopathy. The DNA for the CDR3 is TGTGCCAGCAGCTTAGCACACCTGAACACTGAAGCTTTCTTT. Amino acid sequence: CASSLAHLNTEAFF.